This T cell receptor (beta chain) stems from a study of molecular identifiers for immune sequencing clone quantification. Using a CD8+CD4-CCR7+CD45RA+ phenotype, naive CD8 T cells were sorted. Each CDR3 protein gets one entry after TCRdb re-called the PCR reads with MiXCR. The repertoire holds 400,000 to 600,000 distinct CDR3 sequences, around 23% seen once, with under 0.8% in the top ten. CDR3 length equals 12 residues. Germline lookup yields CDR1 SEHNR and CDR2 FQNEAQ (reference sequence). V lost 1 base and J lost 7, with 7 bases in between. This clonotype was observed at least ten times. Its antigen remains unknown. Study observations and caveats: Clones carrying above 20 RNA copies accounted for over 98% of effector molecules, under 1% in naive cells. Molecules of identical TCR sharing a barcode could underestimate highly expanded clone sizes. One million naive cells reportedly did not prevent detection of spiked Jurkat TCR RNA from one cell.

Sequenced sample: naive CD8+ T cells from blood, with Jurkat cell RNA spiked in. Subset: FACS-sorted CD8+CD4-CCR7+CD45RA+ naive T cells. The clonotype originates from a human donor in good health. Some libraries in this study had Jurkat cell RNA spiked in. The chain joins TRBV7-9 to TRBJ1-1; no clear D. The CDR3 protein is CASSLGADEAFF. CDR3 nucleotides: TGTGCCAGCAGCTTAGGTGCCGATGAAGCTTTCTTT.